This TCR beta chain emerged from a study of CD8 T cells in ankylosing spondylitis. Findings and caveats of the study: As reported, disease-linked clones showed significant enrichment in matched ankylosing spondylitis synovial fluid.

TCRdb reprocessed the 5' RACE reads with MiXCR, giving one entry per CDR3 protein. The sample includes some 120,000 distinct CDR3 sequences, roughly an eighth of them seen just once. Only a few counts were recorded for this clonotype. Its antigen is still unknown. CDR1 SGHRS and CDR2 YFSETQ come from the germline V gene. V was shortened by 5 bases and J by 4 bases, with 16 bases between the two germline ends. The CDR3 has 14 amino acids. The rearrangement links TRBV5-1 to TRBJ2-7, with D perhaps matching TRBD1 or TRBD2 (5 bases each). The specimen sequenced was blood, either unsorted or a sorted T cell fraction (not recorded which). This receptor was obtained from a female donor with ankylosing spondylitis or in good health (not recorded which). The CDR3 region has the DNA TGCGCCAGCAGGCCTGCCGGGACGGGATACGAGCAGTACTTC. Encoded protein: CASRPAGTGYEQYF.